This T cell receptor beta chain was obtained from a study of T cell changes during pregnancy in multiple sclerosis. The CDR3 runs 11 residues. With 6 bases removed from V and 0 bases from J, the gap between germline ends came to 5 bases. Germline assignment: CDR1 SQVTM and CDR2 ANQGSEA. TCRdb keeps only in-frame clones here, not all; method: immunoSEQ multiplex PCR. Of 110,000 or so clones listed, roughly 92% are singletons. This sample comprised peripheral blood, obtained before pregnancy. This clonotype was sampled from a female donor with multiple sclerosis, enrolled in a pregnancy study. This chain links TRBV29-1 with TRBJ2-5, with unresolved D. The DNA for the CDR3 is TGCAGCGTCCCGTACCAAGAGACCCAGTACTTC. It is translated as CSVPYQETQYF.